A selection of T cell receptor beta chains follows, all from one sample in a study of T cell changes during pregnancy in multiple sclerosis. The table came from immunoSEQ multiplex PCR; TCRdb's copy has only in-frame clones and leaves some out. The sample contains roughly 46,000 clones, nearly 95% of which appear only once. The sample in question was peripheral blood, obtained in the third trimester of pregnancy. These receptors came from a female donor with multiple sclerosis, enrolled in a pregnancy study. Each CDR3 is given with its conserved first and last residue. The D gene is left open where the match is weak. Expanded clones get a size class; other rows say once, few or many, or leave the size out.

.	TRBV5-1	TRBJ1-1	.	TGCGCCAGCAGCTTGGTGGCCGGGGAATCGGGGAACACTGAAGCTTTCTTT	CASSLVAGESGNTEAFF
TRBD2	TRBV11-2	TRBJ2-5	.	TGTGCCAGCAGCCCGGGACTAGCGGACTTAGAGACCCAGTACTTC	CASSPGLADLETQYF
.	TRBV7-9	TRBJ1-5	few	TGTGCCAGCAGCTTAGGGAGGGACAATCAGCCCCAGCATTTT	CASSLGRDNQPQHF
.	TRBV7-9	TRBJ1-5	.	TGTGCCAGCAGCCCTGGCAATCAGCCCCAGCATTTT	CASSPGNQPQHF
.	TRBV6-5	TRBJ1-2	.	TGTGCCAGCAGTTATCTGGGCAGGGGAGCCGATGGCTACACCTTC	CASSYLGRGADGYTF
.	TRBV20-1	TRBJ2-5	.	TGCAGTGCCAGGGAAGAGACCCAGTACTTC	CSAREETQYF
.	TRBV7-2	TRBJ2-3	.	TGTGCCAGCAGCTCTCAGCGGGCAAGCACAGATACGCAGTATTTT	CASSSQRASTDTQYF
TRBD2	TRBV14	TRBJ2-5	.	TGTGCCAGCAGCCAAATCCGCGGGAGGGCCACAGAGACCCAGTACTTC	CASSQIRGRATETQYF
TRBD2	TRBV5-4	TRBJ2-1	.	TGTGCCAGCAGCTCGGGACTAGCGGGTTACAATGAGCAGTTCTTC	CASSSGLAGYNEQFF
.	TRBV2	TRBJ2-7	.	TGTGCCAGCAGTGTTCTACAGAGCTCGGGGGAGCAGTACTTC	CASSVLQSSGEQYF
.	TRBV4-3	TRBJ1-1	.	TGCGCCAGCAGCCTCTCAGCAACAGGGACCCAGATAAACACTGAAGCTTTCTTT	CASSLSATGTQINTEAFF
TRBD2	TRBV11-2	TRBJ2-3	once	TGTGCCAGCAGCTCACCGGGACTAGCTGCAGATACGCAGTATTTT	CASSSPGLAADTQYF
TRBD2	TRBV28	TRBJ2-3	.	TGTGCCAGCAGTCCTAAACGTAGCGGGAGTAAGGATACGCAGTATTTT	CASSPKRSGSKDTQYF
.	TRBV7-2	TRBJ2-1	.	TGTGCCAGCAGCTCTAGCTCCTACAATGAGCAGTTCTTC	CASSSSSYNEQFF
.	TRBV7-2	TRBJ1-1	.	TGTGCCAGCAGCTTAATCGCAGCTGAAGCTTTCTTT	CASSLIAAEAFF
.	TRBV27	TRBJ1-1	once	TGTGCCAGCAGTTTATCCGCAGGCGGGGGCACTGAAGCTTTCTTT	CASSLSAGGGTEAFF
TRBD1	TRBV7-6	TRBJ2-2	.	TGTGCCAGCAGCTTAGGGGGACAGGGGGCCGGGGAGCTGTTTTTT	CASSLGGQGAGELFF
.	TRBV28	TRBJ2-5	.	TGTGCCAGCAGTTTATATCTCCCGGGGTCATTAGAGACCCAGTACTTC	CASSLYLPGSLETQYF
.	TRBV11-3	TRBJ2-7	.	TGTGCCAGCAGCCTTACGACTAACTCCTACGAGCAGTACTTC	CASSLTTNSYEQYF
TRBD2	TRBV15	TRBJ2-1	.	TGTGCCACCAGCAGGAGGACTAGCGGGAGGGAGCAGTTCTTC	CATSRRTSGREQFF
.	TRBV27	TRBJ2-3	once	TGTGCCAGCAGTTTATCCCTCCTCCCAGATACGCAGTATTTT	CASSLSLLPDTQYF
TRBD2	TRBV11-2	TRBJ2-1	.	TGTGCCAGCAGCTTGGGACTAGCGGGAGGGCCGTTCTTC	CASSLGLAGGPFF
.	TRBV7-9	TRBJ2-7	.	TGTGCCAGCAGCTTAGGAGAGCTCTACGAGCAGTACTTC	CASSLGELYEQYF
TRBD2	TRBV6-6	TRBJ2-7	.	TGTGCCAGCAGTTACAAACTAGCGGGTAACTCCTACGAGCAGTACTTC	CASSYKLAGNSYEQYF
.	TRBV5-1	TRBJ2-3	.	TGCGCCAGCAGCTTAGGTCTAGCGTCCACAGATACGCAGTATTTT	CASSLGLASTDTQYF
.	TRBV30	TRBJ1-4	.	TGTGCCTGGAGTCCTGGGTGGGGCCCGGCTAATGAAAAACTGTTTTTT	CAWSPGWGPANEKLFF